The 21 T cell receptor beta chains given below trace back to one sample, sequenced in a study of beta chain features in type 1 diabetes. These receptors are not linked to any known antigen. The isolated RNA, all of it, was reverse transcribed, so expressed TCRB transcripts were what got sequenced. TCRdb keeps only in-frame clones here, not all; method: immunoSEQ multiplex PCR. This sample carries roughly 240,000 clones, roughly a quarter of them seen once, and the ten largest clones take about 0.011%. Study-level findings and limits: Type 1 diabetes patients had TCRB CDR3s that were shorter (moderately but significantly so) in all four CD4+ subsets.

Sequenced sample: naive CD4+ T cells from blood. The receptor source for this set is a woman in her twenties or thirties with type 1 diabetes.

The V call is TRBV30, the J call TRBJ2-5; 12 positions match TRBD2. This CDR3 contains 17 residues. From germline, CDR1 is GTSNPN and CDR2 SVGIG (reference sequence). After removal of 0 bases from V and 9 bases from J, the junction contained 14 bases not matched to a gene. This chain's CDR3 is CAWSVPGRLAGGLSQYF. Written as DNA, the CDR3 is TGTGCCTGGAGTGTACCAGGTCGTCTAGCGGGAGGGCTGTCCCAGTACTTC.

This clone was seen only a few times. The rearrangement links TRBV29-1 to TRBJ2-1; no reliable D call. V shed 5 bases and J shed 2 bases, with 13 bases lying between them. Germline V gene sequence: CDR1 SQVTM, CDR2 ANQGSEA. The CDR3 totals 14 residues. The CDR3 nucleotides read TGCAGCGTTAGAGATTCATATCCCTACAATGAGCAGTTCTTC. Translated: CSVRDSYPYNEQFF.

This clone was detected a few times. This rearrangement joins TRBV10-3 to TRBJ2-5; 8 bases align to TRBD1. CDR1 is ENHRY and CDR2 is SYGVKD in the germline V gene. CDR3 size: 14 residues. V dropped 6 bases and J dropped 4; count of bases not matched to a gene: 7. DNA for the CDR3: TGTGCCATCAGGGCCGGACAGGGTACAGAGACCCAGTACTTC. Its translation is CAIRAGQGTETQYF.

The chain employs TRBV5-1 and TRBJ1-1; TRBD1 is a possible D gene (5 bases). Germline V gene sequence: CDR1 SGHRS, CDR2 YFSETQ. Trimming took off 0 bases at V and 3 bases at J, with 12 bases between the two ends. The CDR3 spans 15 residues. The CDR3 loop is CASSLGGARDTEAFF. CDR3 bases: TGCGCCAGCAGCTTGGGTGGGGCTCGGGACACTGAAGCTTTCTTT.

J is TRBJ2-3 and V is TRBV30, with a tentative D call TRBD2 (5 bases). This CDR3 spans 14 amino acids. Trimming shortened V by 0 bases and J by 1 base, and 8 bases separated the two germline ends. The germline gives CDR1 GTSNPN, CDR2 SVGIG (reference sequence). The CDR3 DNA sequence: TGTGCCTGGAGTGTAACTAGGGGCACAGATACGCAGTATTTT. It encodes CAWSVTRGTDTQYF. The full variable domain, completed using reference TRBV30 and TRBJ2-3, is SQTIHQWPATLVQPVGSPLSLECTVEGTSNPNLYWYRQAAGRGLQLLFYSVGIGQISSEVPQNLSASRPQDRQFILSSKKLLLSDSGFYLCAWSVTRGTDTQYFGPGTRLTVL.

CDR3 nucleotide sequence: TGTGCCAGCTCACCAGGGGCCGGTTCTGGGGCCAACGTCCTGACTTTC. Encoded protein: CASSPGAGSGANVLTF. The gene calls are TRBV18 and TRBJ2-6; D perhaps matches TRBD1 (5 bases). The CDR3 length is 16 residues. Trimming removed 2 bases from V and 1 base from J, with 9 bases in between. Germline V gene lookup returns CDR1 KGHSH and CDR2 LQKENI.

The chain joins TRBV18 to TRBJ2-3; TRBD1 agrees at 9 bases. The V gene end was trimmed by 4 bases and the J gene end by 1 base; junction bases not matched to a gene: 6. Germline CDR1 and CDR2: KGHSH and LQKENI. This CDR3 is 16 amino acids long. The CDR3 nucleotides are TGTGCCAGCTCACGCGGACAGGGGATTCGCACAGATACGCAGTATTTT. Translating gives CASSRGQGIRTDTQYF. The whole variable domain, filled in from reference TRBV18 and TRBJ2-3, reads NAGVMQNPRHLVRRRGQEARLRCSPMKGHSHVYWYRQLPEEGLKFMVYLQKENIIDESGMPKERFSAEFPKEGPSILRIQQVVRGDSAAYFCASSRGQGIRTDTQYFGPGTRLTVL.

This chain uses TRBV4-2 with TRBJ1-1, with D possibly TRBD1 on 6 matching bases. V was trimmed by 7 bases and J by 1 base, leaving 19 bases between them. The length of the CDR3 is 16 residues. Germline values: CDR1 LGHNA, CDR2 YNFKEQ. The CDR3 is CASIHLSRGGNTEAFF. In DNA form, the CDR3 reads TGTGCCAGCATCCATCTTTCCCGAGGGGGGAACACTGAAGCTTTCTTT.

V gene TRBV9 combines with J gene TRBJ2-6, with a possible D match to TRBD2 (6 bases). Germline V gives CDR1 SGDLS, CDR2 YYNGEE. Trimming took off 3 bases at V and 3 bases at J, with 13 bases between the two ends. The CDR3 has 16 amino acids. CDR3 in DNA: TGTGCCAGCAGCGCCATGGGGGGTCATGGGGCCAACGTCCTGACTTTC. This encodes CASSAMGGHGANVLTF. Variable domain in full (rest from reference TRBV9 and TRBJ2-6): DSGVTQTPKHLITATGQRVTLRCSPRSGDLSVYWYQQSLDQGLQFLIQYYNGEERAKGNILERFSAQQFPDLHSELNLSSLELGDSALYFCASSAMGGHGANVLTFGAGSRLTVL.

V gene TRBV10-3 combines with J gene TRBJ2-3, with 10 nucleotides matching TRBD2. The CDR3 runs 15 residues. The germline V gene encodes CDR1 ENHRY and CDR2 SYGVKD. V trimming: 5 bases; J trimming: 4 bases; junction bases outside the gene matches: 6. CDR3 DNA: TGTGCCATCAGTTCCAAGCGGGAGGGCGCAGATACGCAGTATTTT. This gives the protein CAISSKREGADTQYF.

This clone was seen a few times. The CDR3 DNA sequence: TGTGCCAGCTCACCAACAGGGGGCACGAAGACCCAGTACTTC. Translated, it gives CASSPTGGTKTQYF. The V call is TRBV18, the J call TRBJ2-5, with TRBD1 matching over 9 bases. The CDR3 is made up of 14 amino acids. In germline, CDR1 is KGHSH, CDR2 LQKENI. V shed 2 bases, J shed 6 bases, and the junction held 4 bases outside the gene matches. Using reference TRBV18 and TRBJ2-5 for the parts outside the CDR3, the full variable domain is NAGVMQNPRHLVRRRGQEARLRCSPMKGHSHVYWYRQLPEEGLKFMVYLQKENIIDESGMPKERFSAEFPKEGPSILRIQQVVRGDSAAYFCASSPTGGTKTQYFGPGTRLLVL.

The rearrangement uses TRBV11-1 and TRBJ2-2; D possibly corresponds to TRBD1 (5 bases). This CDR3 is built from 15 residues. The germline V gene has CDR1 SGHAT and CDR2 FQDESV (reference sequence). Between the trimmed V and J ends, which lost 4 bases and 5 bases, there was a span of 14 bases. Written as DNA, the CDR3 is TGTGCCAGCAGCTCCAGGGTTTTCTCGACCGGGGAGCTGTTTTTT. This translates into CASSSRVFSTGELFF.

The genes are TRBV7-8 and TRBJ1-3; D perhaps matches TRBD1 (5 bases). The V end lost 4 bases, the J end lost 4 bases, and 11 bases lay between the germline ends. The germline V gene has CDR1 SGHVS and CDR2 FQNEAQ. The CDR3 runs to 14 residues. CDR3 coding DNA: TGTGCCAGCAGCTCGCCAGGGTCCGGAAACACCATATATTTT. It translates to CASSSPGSGNTIYF. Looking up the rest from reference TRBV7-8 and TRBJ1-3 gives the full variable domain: GAGVSQSPRYKVAKRGQDVALRCDPISGHVSLFWYQQALGQGPEFLTYFQNEAQLDKSGLPSDRFFAERPEGSVSTLKIQRTQQEDSAVYLCASSSPGSGNTIYFGEGSWLTVV.

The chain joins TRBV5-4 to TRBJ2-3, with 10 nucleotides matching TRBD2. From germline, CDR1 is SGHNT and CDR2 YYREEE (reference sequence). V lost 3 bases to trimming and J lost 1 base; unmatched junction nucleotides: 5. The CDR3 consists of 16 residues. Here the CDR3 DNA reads TGTGCCAGCAGCTCAGCCGGGACTAGCGGCACAGATACGCAGTATTTT. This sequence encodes CASSSAGTSGTDTQYF.

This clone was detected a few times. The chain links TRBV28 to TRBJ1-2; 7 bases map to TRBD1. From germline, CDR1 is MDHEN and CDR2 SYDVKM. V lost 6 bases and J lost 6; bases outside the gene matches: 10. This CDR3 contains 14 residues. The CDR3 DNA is TGTGCCAGCAGACTAGCACCGACAGGGAATGGCTACACCTTC. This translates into CASRLAPTGNGYTF.

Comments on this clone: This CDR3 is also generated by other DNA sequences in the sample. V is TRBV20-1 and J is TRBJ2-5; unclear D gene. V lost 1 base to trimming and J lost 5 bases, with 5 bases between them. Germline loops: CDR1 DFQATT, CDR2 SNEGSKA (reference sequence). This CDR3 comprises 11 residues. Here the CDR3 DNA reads TGCAGTGCTAGAGCGAGGGAGACCCAGTACTTC. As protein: CSARARETQYF.

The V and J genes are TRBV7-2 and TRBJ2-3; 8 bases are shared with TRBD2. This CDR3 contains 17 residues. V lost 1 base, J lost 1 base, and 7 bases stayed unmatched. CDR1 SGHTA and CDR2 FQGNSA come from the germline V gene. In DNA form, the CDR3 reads TGTGCCAGCAGCTTAGATGGACTAGCTACTCGCACAGATACGCAGTATTTT. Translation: CASSLDGLATRTDTQYF.

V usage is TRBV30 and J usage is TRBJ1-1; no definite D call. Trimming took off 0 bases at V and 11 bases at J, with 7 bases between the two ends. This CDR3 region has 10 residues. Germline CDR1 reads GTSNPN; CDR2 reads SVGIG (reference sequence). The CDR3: CAWSVEGAFF. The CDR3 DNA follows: TGTGCCTGGAGTGTAGAGGGTGCTTTCTTT.

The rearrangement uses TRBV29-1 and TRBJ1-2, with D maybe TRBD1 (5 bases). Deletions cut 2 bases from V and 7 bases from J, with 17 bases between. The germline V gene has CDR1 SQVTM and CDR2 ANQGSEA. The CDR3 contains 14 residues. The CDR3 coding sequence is TGCAGCGTTGAAAAAAGCTCCAGGGTGGGTGGCTACACCTTC. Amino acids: CSVEKSSRVGGYTF.

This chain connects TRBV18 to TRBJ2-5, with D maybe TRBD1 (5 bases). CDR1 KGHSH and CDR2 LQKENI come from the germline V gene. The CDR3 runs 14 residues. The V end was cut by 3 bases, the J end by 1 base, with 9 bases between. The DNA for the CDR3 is TGTGCCAGCTCACCGGGGCTTTCCCAAGAGACCCAGTACTTC. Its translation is CASSPGLSQETQYF.

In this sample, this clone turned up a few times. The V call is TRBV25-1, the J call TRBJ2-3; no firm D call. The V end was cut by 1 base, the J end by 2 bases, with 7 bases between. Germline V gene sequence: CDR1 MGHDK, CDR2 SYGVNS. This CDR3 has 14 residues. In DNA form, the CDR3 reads TGTGCCAGCAGTGAATCGGAGTTCACAGATACGCAGTATTTT. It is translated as CASSESEFTDTQYF.